This record covers a single T cell receptor beta chain. In the original processing: Amplifying reference gene primers gave estimates of nucleated cell counts. Measured with immunoSEQ multiplex PCR; TCRdb has only the in-frame clones, and not every one. The D gene and trimming were derived from the DNA, and the V and J assignments and clone size from that table. The data show some 45,000 clones, roughly 86% seen once. Germline V gene lookup returns CDR1 LGHDT and CDR2 YNNKEL (reference sequence). There are 15 residues in the CDR3. Trimming took 4 bases from V and 2 from J; bases not matched to a gene: 5. This sample is drawn from a study of blood T cell repertoires in COVID-19. On the study more broadly: Material from acute and convalescent COVID-19 was sourced from the United States, Italy and Spain. PBMCs, B-cell-depleted T cells, or T cells provided the cDNA or gDNA that made up the material.

The TCR originated in a man aged 55 to 70 with active COVID-19. The chain has TRBV3-1 (or the pseudogene TRBV3-2) and TRBJ2-3; 8 nucleotides match TRBD2. The specimen was peripheral blood. The CDR3 nucleotides are TGTGCCAGCAGCCGAGAACTAGCGGTCACAGATACGCAGTATTTT. This gives the protein CASSRELAVTDTQYF.